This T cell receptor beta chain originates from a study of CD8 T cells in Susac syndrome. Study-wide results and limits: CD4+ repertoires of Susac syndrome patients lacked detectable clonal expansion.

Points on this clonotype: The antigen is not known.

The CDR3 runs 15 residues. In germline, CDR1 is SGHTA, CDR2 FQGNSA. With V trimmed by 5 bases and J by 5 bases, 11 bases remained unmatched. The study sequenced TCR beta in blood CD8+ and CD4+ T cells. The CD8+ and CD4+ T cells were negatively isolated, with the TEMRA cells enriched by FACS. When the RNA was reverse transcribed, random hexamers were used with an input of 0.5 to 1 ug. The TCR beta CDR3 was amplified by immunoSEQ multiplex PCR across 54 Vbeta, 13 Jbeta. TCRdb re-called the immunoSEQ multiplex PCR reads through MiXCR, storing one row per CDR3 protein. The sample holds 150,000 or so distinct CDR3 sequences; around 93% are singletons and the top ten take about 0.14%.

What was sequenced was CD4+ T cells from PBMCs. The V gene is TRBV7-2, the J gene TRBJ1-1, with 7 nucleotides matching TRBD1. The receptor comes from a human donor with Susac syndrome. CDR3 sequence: CASSARQGSGTEAFF. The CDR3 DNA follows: TGTGCCAGCAGCGCCCGACAGGGATCTGGGACTGAAGCTTTCTTT.